One and the same sample provided the 32 T cell receptor beta chains below, sequenced in a study of blood T cell repertoires in COVID-19 (dated by TCRdb to 2018 to 2020). Library preparation used the immunoSEQ multiplex PCR assay. As stored in TCRdb, this immuneACCESS dataset retains in-frame rearrangements with V and J assigned. A fraction of the clones does not appear; measured against another copy, unresolved V genes explain less than half of the discrepancy, and the remainder lacks a known reason. The sample includes more than 50,000 clones, with 75% to 85% observed a single time. About 18% of the sample belongs to the ten largest clones. The material sequenced was peripheral blood. The receptors here all came from a human donor in a cohort sampled during active COVID-19.

This clone was observed a single time. This chain uses TRBV19 with TRBJ1-5, with a tentative D call TRBD1 (6 bases). The CDR3 length is 15 residues. Trimming stripped 9 bases from V and 2 bases from J, with 17 bases between. Germline V gives CDR1 LNHDA, CDR2 SQIVND (reference sequence). The CDR3 here is CASSRAGAGNQPQHF. DNA of the CDR3: TGTGCCAGCTCGCGGGCAGGGGCCGGCAATCAGCCCCAGCATTTT.

The chain recombines TRBV6-5 with TRBJ1-2; TRBD1 agrees at 8 bases. CDR1 and CDR2 from the germline V gene are MNHEY and SVGAGI. The length of the CDR3 is 15 residues. Trimming cost V 2 bases and J 4 bases; bases outside gene matches: 6. As DNA, the CDR3 is TGTGCCAGCAGTTACGGACAGGGTATTGGCTATGGCTACACCTTC. It encodes CASSYGQGIGYGYTF.

The rearrangement joins TRBV5-6 to TRBJ2-7; perhaps TRBD2 as D (6 bases). The V and J ends lost 5 bases and 6 bases respectively, with 18 bases between them. The length of the CDR3 is 14 residues. CDR1 and CDR2 (germline): SGHDT, YYEEEE. The CDR3 loop reads CASSGPEYGSEQYF. CDR3 in DNA: TGTGCCAGCAGTGGGCCGGAGTACGGGAGCGAGCAGTACTTC.

CDR3 region: CASSQQGHTEAFF. CDR3 coding DNA: TGTGCCAGCAGCCAACAGGGGCACACTGAAGCTTTCTTT. The chain couples TRBV14 to TRBJ1-1; tentatively, D is TRBD1 (6 bases). The CDR3 sequence is 13 residues long. The germline gives CDR1 SGHDN, CDR2 FVKESK. V was clipped by 2 bases and J by 3 bases, with 7 bases between them. The full variable domain, its missing parts supplied by reference TRBV14 and TRBJ1-1, is EAGVTQFPSHSVIEKGQTVTLRCDPISGHDNLYWYRRVMGKEIKFLLHFVKESKQDESGMPNNRFLAERTGGTYSTLKVQPAELEDSGVYFCASSQQGHTEAFFGQGTRLTVV.

The rearrangement links TRBV30 to TRBJ1-5, with TRBD1 matching 7 bases. The junction had 4 bases not matched to a gene; V was cut back by 5 bases and J by 3 bases. Germline CDR1 is GTSNPN and CDR2 is SVGIG (reference sequence). The CDR3 extends over 13 amino acids. For the CDR3, the DNA is TGTGCCTGGGCGACAGGGACCAATCAGCCCCAGCATTTT. It translates to CAWATGTNQPQHF.

CDR3 DNA sequence: TGTGCCAGCAGACTCCGGACAGGGGCGGAGACCCAGTACTTC. Translating it yields CASRLRTGAETQYF. The genes are TRBV7-6 and TRBJ2-5, with TRBD1 matching over 9 bases. Germline V gives CDR1 SGHVS, CDR2 FNYEAQ. The CDR3 loop spans 14 amino acids. Trimming at V came to 6 bases and at J to 5 bases, leaving 7 bases not matched to a gene.

The rearrangement links TRBV30 to TRBJ1-6; 7 bases align to TRBD1. The CDR3 spans 13 residues. V lost 2 bases and J lost 9; bases outside the gene matches: 4. Germline V lookup: CDR1 GTSNPN, CDR2 SVGIG (reference sequence). CDR3 DNA: TGTGCCTGGAGTCGACAGGGAGTTTCACCCCTCCACTTT. Protein product: CAWSRQGVSPLHF.

This chain uses TRBV5-8 with TRBJ1-4; 7 bases map to TRBD1. Germline CDR1 SGHTS, CDR2 YDEGEE. The CDR3 runs to 16 residues. Trimming removed 2 bases from V and 0 bases from J; junction bases left unmatched: 4. Here the CDR3 DNA reads TGTGCCAGCAGCTTACAGGGGCATGCAACTAATGAAAAACTGTTTTTT. Residues: CASSLQGHATNEKLFF.

Only one count was recorded for this clone. The V call is TRBV9, the J call TRBJ2-1, with 10 bases that match TRBD2. The junction had 5 bases not matched to a gene; V was cut back by 1 base and J by 7 bases. Per germline, CDR1 SGDLS and CDR2 YYNGEE. The CDR3 runs to 15 residues. CDR3 sequence: CASSVLAGAWNEQFF. The CDR3 bases are TGTGCCAGCAGCGTACTAGCGGGGGCTTGGAATGAGCAGTTCTTC.

The CDR3 bases are TGTGCCAGCAGCTACTGGACAGTCTCTGGAAACACCATATATTTT. This gives the protein CASSYWTVSGNTIYF. This chain connects TRBV7-2 to TRBJ1-3; D perhaps matches TRBD1 (6 bases). The CDR3 loop spans 15 amino acids. Germline loops: CDR1 SGHTA, CDR2 FQGNSA. The germline V and J ends were trimmed by 4 bases and 0 bases, with 10 bases remaining between them.

V and J are TRBV3-1 (or the pseudogene TRBV3-2) and TRBJ2-7; 11 nucleotides align to TRBD1. Germline trimming cut 6 bases from V and 6 bases from J; bases unmatched to any gene: 10. From germline, CDR1 is LGHDT and CDR2 YNNKEL (reference sequence). The CDR3 runs to 15 residues. CDR3 residues: CASREGTGGIGEQYF. The CDR3, as DNA: TGTGCCAGCAGGGAAGGGACAGGGGGGATCGGCGAGCAGTACTTC.

This clone was counted a few times. The genes are TRBV24-1 and TRBJ2-1; TRBD2 agrees at 12 bases. Germline CDR1 is KGHDR and CDR2 is SFDVKD. After removal of 3 bases from V and 6 bases from J, the junction contained 5 bases not matched to a gene. This CDR3 comprises 16 residues. The CDR3 region is CATSDGLAGSLNEQFF. DNA of the CDR3: TGTGCCACCAGTGATGGACTAGCGGGGTCCCTCAATGAGCAGTTCTTC.

The chain combines TRBV5-6 with TRBJ1-2, with no clear D. V lost 0 bases, J lost 4 bases, and 10 bases lay in between. Germline CDR1 and CDR2: SGHDT and YYEEEE. The CDR3 consists of 14 residues. This CDR3 reads CASSLAEPSYGYTF. The CDR3 DNA is TGTGCCAGCAGCTTGGCGGAGCCAAGCTATGGCTACACCTTC.

V and J are TRBV11-1 and TRBJ2-3; D might be TRBD1 (5 bases). V was pared by 5 bases and J by 0 bases, with 6 bases between. Germline CDR1 reads SGHAT; CDR2 reads FQDESV (reference sequence). The CDR3 contains 13 residues. The CDR3 bases are TGTGCCAGCAGCGACAGAAGCACAGATACGCAGTATTTT. This sequence encodes CASSDRSTDTQYF.

The chain is built from TRBV6-2 or TRBV6-3 and TRBJ2-7; 7 bases are a match to TRBD1. CDR3 length equals 15 residues. V lost 5 bases to trimming and J lost 2 bases; unmatched junction nucleotides: 9. Germline CDR1 and CDR2: MNHEY and SVGEGT. CDR3: CASSKTGTAPYEQYF. In DNA form, the CDR3 reads TGTGCCAGCAGTAAAACCGGGACAGCGCCCTACGAGCAGTACTTC.

The rearrangement links TRBV19 to TRBJ2-7, with TRBD1 identical over 7 bases. With V trimmed by 4 bases and J by 1 base, 1 base remained unmatched. CDR1 is LNHDA, CDR2 SQIVND, per germline (reference sequence). CDR3 length: 13 residues. The CDR3 DNA reads as TGTGCCAGTAGTAGGGACAGATCCTACGAGCAGTACTTC. This codes for CASSRDRSYEQYF.

This clone was counted many times. The chain carries TRBV5-4 and TRBJ2-7, with 15 bases fitting TRBD2. The junction had 6 bases not matched to a gene; V was cut back by 3 bases and J by 2 bases. The CDR3 sequence is 17 residues long. The germline gives CDR1 SGHNT, CDR2 YYREEE (reference sequence). The CDR3 protein is CASSWGLAGGRAYEQYF. CDR3 nucleotide sequence: TGTGCCAGCAGCTGGGGACTAGCGGGGGGCAGGGCCTACGAGCAGTACTTC.

The rearrangement links TRBV14 to TRBJ2-7, with D possibly TRBD2 on 6 matching bases. Trimming removed 4 bases from V and 2 bases from J, with 12 bases in between. Looked up from germline, CDR1 is SGHDN and CDR2 is FVKESK. This CDR3 spans 14 amino acids. The CDR3, as DNA: TGTGCCAGCAGCCTCCGGGACTTACCCTACGAGCAGTACTTC. As protein: CASSLRDLPYEQYF.

V gene TRBV5-1 combines with J gene TRBJ1-5; 7 bases are shared with TRBD1. This CDR3 has 15 amino acids. Germline V lookup: CDR1 SGHRS, CDR2 YFSETQ. V shed 1 base, J shed 2 bases, and the junction held 3 bases outside the gene matches. The DNA for the CDR3 is TGCGCCAGCAGCTTGACAGGGGCGGGCAATCAGCCCCAGCATTTT. Its protein product is CASSLTGAGNQPQHF.

This clone is labeled medium-sized. The chain has TRBV5-5 and TRBJ2-7; 7 nucleotides agree with TRBD2. The junction had 10 bases not matched to a gene; V was cut back by 1 base and J by 9 bases. Germline lookup yields CDR1 SGHKS and CDR2 YYEKEE (reference sequence). CDR3 length: 14 residues. The CDR3 region has the DNA TGTGCCAGCAGCTTGTCTAGCGGAGACCTTAGGCAGTACTTC. It translates to CASSLSSGDLRQYF.

The rearrangement links TRBV30 to TRBJ1-5; 7 positions match TRBD1. The V segment lost 2 bases and the J segment 4 bases; nucleotides outside the gene matches: 2. The germline gives CDR1 GTSNPN, CDR2 SVGIG (reference sequence). The CDR3 contains 13 residues. CDR3 nucleotide sequence: TGTGCCTGGAGTTCACAGGGGAATCAGCCCCAGCATTTT. It translates to CAWSSQGNQPQHF. Supplemented by reference TRBV30 and TRBJ1-5, the full variable domain reads SQTIHQWPATLVQPVGSPLSLECTVEGTSNPNLYWYRQAAGRGLQLLFYSVGIGQISSEVPQNLSASRPQDRQFILSSKKLLLSDSGFYLCAWSSQGNQPQHFGDGTRLSIL.

There are a few counts of this clone. The rearrangement joins TRBV2 to TRBJ2-7; TRBD1 matches at 9 bases. The CDR3 contains 14 residues. V shed 6 bases, J shed 5 bases, and the junction held 8 bases outside the gene matches. Germline V CDR1 and CDR2: SNHLY, FYNNEI. Written as DNA, the CDR3 is TGTGCCAGCAGGAAGGACAGGGGTCAAGACGAGCAGTACTTC. It translates to CASRKDRGQDEQYF.

The CDR3 protein is CASSFAGSRYEQYF. The CDR3 DNA is TGCGCCAGCAGCTTCGCAGGAAGTCGATACGAGCAGTACTTC. V and J are TRBV5-1 and TRBJ2-7; D not resolved. V was trimmed by 2 bases and J by 4 bases, leaving 13 bases between them. The CDR3 sequence is 14 residues long. Per the germline V gene, CDR1 is SGHRS and CDR2 is YFSETQ. Variable domain in full (rest from reference TRBV5-1 and TRBJ2-7): KAGVTQTPRYLIKTRGQQVTLSCSPISGHRSVSWYQQTPGQGLQFLFEYFSETQRNKGNFPGRFSGRQFSNSRSEMNVSTLELGDSALYLCASSFAGSRYEQYFGPGTRLTVT.

The chain recombines TRBV5-6 with TRBJ2-5; 9 nucleotides match TRBD1. Germline assignment: CDR1 SGHDT and CDR2 YYEEEE. With 2 bases clipped from V and 5 bases from J, the junction kept 10 bases outside the gene matches. The CDR3 has 16 amino acids. CDR3 coding DNA: TGTGCCAGCAGCTTCCGAGGGACAGGGAGAATGGAGACCCAGTACTTC. The encoded protein is CASSFRGTGRMETQYF. Based on the CDR3 plus reference TRBV5-6 and TRBJ2-5, the full variable domain is DAGVTQSPTHLIKTRGQQVTLRCSPKSGHDTVSWYQQALGQGPQFIFQYYEEEERQRGNFPDRFSGHQFPNYSSELNVNALLLGDSALYLCASSFRGTGRMETQYFGPGTRLLVL.

The sample holds one count of this clone. The rearrangement links TRBV6-5 to TRBJ2-5; tentative D call: TRBD2 (6 bases). CDR1 is MNHEY and CDR2 is SVGAGI in the germline V gene. The CDR3 has 13 amino acids. V shed 6 bases and J shed 2 bases, with 10 bases lying between them. Here the CDR3 reads CASRRGEQETQYF. The CDR3 DNA reads TGTGCCAGCAGACGCGGGGAGCAAGAGACCCAGTACTTC.

V gene TRBV19 combines with J gene TRBJ2-7; 9 bases line up with TRBD2. This CDR3 has 14 residues. The V and J ends lost 3 bases and 5 bases, in that order; junction bases with no gene match: 5. CDR1 and CDR2 (germline): LNHDA, SQIVND (reference sequence). CDR3 coding DNA: TGTGCCAGTAGTATGGTCCTAGCGGGGAACGAGCAGTACTTC. It yields the protein CASSMVLAGNEQYF. Complete variable domain (other parts from reference TRBV19 and TRBJ2-7): DGGITQSPKYLFRKEGQNVTLSCEQNLNHDAMYWYRQDPGQGLRLIYYSQIVNDFQKGDIAEGYSVSREKKESFPLTVTSAQKNPTAFYLCASSMVLAGNEQYFGPGTRLTVT.

Worth noting for this clone: The germline gene is not matched at one end of the junction; a read error may be the cause. The identical CDR3 is also encoded by other nucleotide sequences in the sample. This chain uses TRBV29-1 with TRBJ1-1, with unresolved D. The CDR3 has 12 residues. Germline loops: CDR1 SQVTM, CDR2 ANQGSEA. The CDR3 bases are TGCAGCGGTCATCAGGTGAACACTGAAGCTTTTTTT. Its translation: CSGHQVNTEAFF.

The rearrangement links TRBV10-3 to TRBJ2-3; 10 bases fit TRBD2. Germline assignment: CDR1 ENHRY and CDR2 SYGVKD. The CDR3 runs 14 residues. Losses at the gene ends were 10 bases for V and 4 bases for J; bases not matched to a gene: 8. CDR3: CATASGGLADTQYF. CDR3 nucleotides: TGTGCCACCGCTAGCGGGGGTCTCGCAGATACGCAGTATTTT.

The chain recombines TRBV18 with TRBJ1-1; 8 positions agree with TRBD1. Germline trimming cut 1 base from V and 4 bases from J; bases unmatched to any gene: 8. This CDR3 is built from 16 residues. Germline CDR1 reads KGHSH; CDR2 reads LQKENI. The CDR3 loop is CASSPQDRAGGTEAFF. The DNA for the CDR3 is TGTGCCAGCTCACCACAGGACAGGGCCGGGGGCACTGAAGCTTTCTTT.

The chain carries TRBV3-1 (or the pseudogene TRBV3-2) and TRBJ1-6; D gene unclear. This CDR3 has 15 amino acids. V lost 1 base and J 10 bases, leaving 14 bases between the germline ends. The V gene's germline CDR1 is LGHDT and CDR2 YNNKEL (reference sequence). As DNA, the CDR3 is TGTGCCAGCAGCCAAGGCGGCGGGCAGCGGTCACCCCTCCACTTT. Translation gives CASSQGGGQRSPLHF.

V and J are TRBV4-2 and TRBJ2-7; TRBD2 matches at 8 bases. Unmatched junction bases numbered 4, after V lost 0 bases and J lost 0 bases. CDR1 and CDR2 from the germline V gene are LGHNA and YNFKEQ. This CDR3 is 16 amino acids long. CDR3 residues: CASSQDGGGTSYEQYF. The CDR3 DNA sequence: TGTGCCAGCAGCCAAGACGGCGGGGGGACCTCCTACGAGCAGTACTTC.

The chain links TRBV29-1 to TRBJ1-2; possibly TRBD1 for D (6 bases). Germline CDR1 and CDR2: SQVTM and ANQGSEA. The ends were cut back, 7 bases at V and 4 bases at J, with 13 bases in the middle. This CDR3 contains 12 residues. The CDR3 DNA sequence: TGCAGCGGTACAGGGAGCCCCTATGGCTACACCTTC. Its translation: CSGTGSPYGYTF.